This is a list of T cell receptor beta chains from one sample in a study of CD8 T cells in Susac syndrome. MiXCR, applied by TCRdb to the immunoSEQ multiplex PCR reads, yields one record per CDR3 protein. Among 190,000 or so distinct CDR3 sequences listed, nearly 95% were seen once. Material: CD4+ T cells from PBMCs. The receptors originated from a human donor with multiple sclerosis. Each CDR3 is given with its conserved first and last residue. A D gene is named only where the DNA matches it firmly. A clone size is listed for some rows: how often the clone was seen (once, few, many), or a class if it is expanded.

D	V	J	size	DNA	CDR3
TRBD1	TRBV12-3/TRBV12-4	TRBJ2-7	.	TGTGCCAGCAATAACAGGGGCCTCCCGGGGGAGCAGTACTTC	CASNNRGLPGEQYF
TRBD1	TRBV12-3/TRBV12-4	TRBJ1-5	.	TGTGCCAGCAGTTCGGGACAGGTGGGCAATCAGCCCCAGCATTTT	CASSSGQVGNQPQHF
TRBD1	TRBV9	TRBJ2-7	.	TGTGCCAGCAGCCGTACCGGGACAGGGACCTACGAGCAGTACTTC	CASSRTGTGTYEQYF
.	TRBV12-3/TRBV12-4	TRBJ1-4	.	TGTGCCAGCAGTTTGTGGACAACTAATGAAAAACTGTTTTTT	CASSLWTTNEKLFF
TRBD1	TRBV24-1	TRBJ1-2	.	TGTGCCACCAGAAGGGGGCCTGACTATGGCTACACCTTC	CATRRGPDYGYTF
TRBD2	TRBV18	TRBJ2-1	once	TGTGCCAGCTCCCCGGGGACTATATACAATGAGCAGTTCTTC	CASSPGTIYNEQFF
TRBD2	TRBV20-1	TRBJ2-5	.	TGCAGTGCTCAGGGGTTAAGCGGGGGTACACAAGAGACCCAGTACTTC	CSAQGLSGGTQETQYF
.	TRBV15	TRBJ2-1	.	TGTGCCACCAGCAGAGACGGGGGTCGCCACAATGAGCAGTTCTTC	CATSRDGGRHNEQFF
.	TRBV20-1	TRBJ1-5	.	TGCAGTGCTAGGAGTCAGGAAAATCAGCCCCAGCATTTT	CSARSQENQPQHF
TRBD1	TRBV5-1	TRBJ2-7	.	TGCGCCAGCAGCAATGCCGGGACAGGAGGGGGATACGAGCAGTACTTC	CASSNAGTGGGYEQYF